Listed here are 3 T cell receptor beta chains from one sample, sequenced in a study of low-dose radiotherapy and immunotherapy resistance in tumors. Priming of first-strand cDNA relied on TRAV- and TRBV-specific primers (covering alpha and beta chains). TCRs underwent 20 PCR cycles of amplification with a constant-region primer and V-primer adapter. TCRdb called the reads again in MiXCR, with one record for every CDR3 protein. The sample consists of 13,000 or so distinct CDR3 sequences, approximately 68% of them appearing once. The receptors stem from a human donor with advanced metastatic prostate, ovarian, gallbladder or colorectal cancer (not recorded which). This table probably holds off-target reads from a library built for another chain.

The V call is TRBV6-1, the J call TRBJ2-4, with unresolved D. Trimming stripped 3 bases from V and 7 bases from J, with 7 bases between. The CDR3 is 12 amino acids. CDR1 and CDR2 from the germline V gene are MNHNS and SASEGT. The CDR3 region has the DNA TGTGCCAGCAGTGATCCTGGTAACATTCAGTACTTC. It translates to CASSDPGNIQYF.

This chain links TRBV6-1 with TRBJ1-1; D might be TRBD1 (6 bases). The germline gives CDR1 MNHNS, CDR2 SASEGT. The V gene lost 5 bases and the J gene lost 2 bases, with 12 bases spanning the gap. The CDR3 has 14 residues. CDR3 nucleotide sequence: TGTGCCAGCAGTTACCCGGGACAAAACACTGAAGCTTTCTTT. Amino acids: CASSYPGQNTEAFF.

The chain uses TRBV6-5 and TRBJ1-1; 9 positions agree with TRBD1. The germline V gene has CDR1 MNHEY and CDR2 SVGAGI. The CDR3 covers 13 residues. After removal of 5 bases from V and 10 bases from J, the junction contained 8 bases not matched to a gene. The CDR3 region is CASSPYRGLIAFF. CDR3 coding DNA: TGTGCCAGCAGTCCCTACAGGGGGCTCATAGCTTTCTTT.